This T cell receptor beta chain was identified in a study of B cell selection in AIRE deficiency. Whole-study results and caveats: Patient Tconv and Treg cells showed healthy-like TCRBV usage, CDR3 length, diversity.

Libraries were prepared by immunoSEQ multiplex PCR; TCRdb keeps only in-frame clonotypes and omits some of them. The table has about 25,000 clones, nearly 98% seen once. A remark on this clone: Its antigen is as yet unknown.

Sorting defined conventional CD4 T cells as CD4+CD127+. The CDR3 runs 12 residues. Germline lookup yields CDR1 MDHEN and CDR2 SYDVKM. Trimming cost V 6 bases and J 9 bases, with 14 bases left between them. The V gene is TRBV28, the J gene TRBJ1-1, with TRBD1 as a possible D gene (5 bases). The receptor was derived from a human donor with AIRE deficiency. Input material: conventional CD4+ T cells sorted from PBMCs. The CDR3 DNA reads TGTGCCAGCAGAGGGACTCCCTCGCAAGCTTTCTTT. Translated, it gives CASRGTPSQAFF.